This entry describes one T cell receptor beta chain. This record belongs to a study of T-cell memory formation after mild COVID-19. TCRdb reprocessed the 5' RACE reads via MiXCR and lists one record per CDR3 protein. The sample lists around 370,000 distinct CDR3 sequences, about 21% seen once, with approximately 13% in the top ten. Trimming took 6 bases from V and 7 from J, leaving 22 bases between them. Per germline, CDR1 GTSNPN and CDR2 SVGIG (reference sequence). This CDR3 comprises 15 residues. The receptor's source is an adult woman who had mild COVID-19 (a few samples of this study predate the infection). Cell type and time point are not known. The rearrangement uses TRBV30 and TRBJ2-1; the D gene is possibly TRBD1 (6 bases). Sequencing used PBMCs or a T cell subset sorted from them (not recorded which). The CDR3 sequence: CACPYREVRRNEQFF. Here the CDR3 DNA reads TGTGCCTGCCCCTACAGGGAAGTACGTCGGAATGAGCAGTTCTTC.